The entry below describes one TCR beta chain. The antigen remains unidentified. The sample belongs to a study of shared clonotypes between healthy human individuals. The CDR3 is made up of 15 amino acids. Deletions cut 0 bases from V and 0 bases from J, with 7 bases between. Germline V CDR1 and CDR2: SGHTA, FQGNSA. Study-level findings and limits: A handful of donors shared around 5.1% of their naive CD4 clonotypes.

Several immunoSEQ plates received, in even portions, the genomic DNA of each subset. Only in-frame clones appear in the TCRdb table, and some are missing; sequencing was by immunoSEQ multiplex PCR. The data hold over a million clones, with about 75% observed a single time. The rearrangement links TRBV7-2 to TRBJ2-3; D remains ambiguous. The specimen was memory CD4+ T cells sorted from blood. The subset here: CD45RA-negative fraction. This clonotype originated in a man aged 18 to 29 in good health. In DNA, the CDR3 is TGTGCCAGCAGCTTAGCAAGTACTAGCACAGATACGCAGTATTTT. Protein product: CASSLASTSTDTQYF.